These T cell receptor beta chains were read from a single sample in a study of blood T cells in healthy people across ages. TCRdb independently ran MiXCR on the 5' RACE reads; one entry per CDR3 protein. The sample gives about 640,000 distinct CDR3 sequences, 25% to 35% of which show up once; 15% to 18% is in the top ten. The sequencing sample was made of blood. The receptors stem from a woman older than 75 in good health. Both conserved end residues are part of each CDR3. A D gene is named only where the DNA matches it firmly. The size of a clone is reported for some rows only, either as once, few or many, or as a class for expanded clones.

size	D	V	J	CDR3	DNA
many	NA	TRBV5-1	TRBJ2-2	CASSLIPTANTGELFF	TGCGCCAGCAGCTTGATCCCCACGGCGAACACCGGGGAGCTGTTTTTT
few	NA	TRBV30	TRBJ2-5	CAWSPGPTLAQYF	TGTGCCTGGAGTCCGGGACCGACTTTAGCCCAGTACTTC
once	NA	TRBV20-1	TRBJ1-2	CSGRDAYYGYTF	TGCAGTGGTCGGGACGCATACTATGGCTACACCTTC
many	NA	TRBV5-1	TRBJ1-6	CASSLTGNFNSPLHF	TGCGCCAGCAGCTTAACAGGCAATTTTAATTCACCCCTCCACTTT
NA	TRBD1	TRBV28	TRBJ1-5	CASSLGDRVGNQPQHF	TGTGCCAGCAGTCTAGGGGACAGGGTAGGCAATCAGCCCCAGCATTTT
once	NA	TRBV28	TRBJ1-4	CASSPSTEKLFF	TGTGCCAGCAGCCCCAGTACCGAAAAACTGTTTTTT
NA	NA	TRBV30	TRBJ1-2	CAWRGIQRPYTF	TGTGCCTGGAGGGGAATCCAGCGCCCTTACACCTTC
many	NA	TRBV10-3	TRBJ2-3	CAIRTVSTDTQYF	TGTGCCATCAGAACAGTAAGCACAGATACGCAGTATTTT
NA	NA	TRBV9	TRBJ2-5	CASSPTTGNEQYF	TGTGCCAGCAGCCCCACCACGGGAAATGAGCAGTACTTC
once	TRBD2	TRBV6-6	TRBJ2-5	CASTSGRPQETQYF	TGTGCCAGTACTAGCGGGAGGCCGCAAGAGACCCAGTACTTC
NA	NA	TRBV6-1	TRBJ1-2	CASSEGCRAGYTF	TGTGCCAGCAGTGAAGGATGCAGGGCTGGCTACACCTTC
NA	TRBD1	TRBV29-1	TRBJ1-5	CSVGTGSNQPQHF	TGCAGCGTTGGGACAGGCTCCAATCAGCCCCAGCATTTT
few	TRBD2	TRBV20-1	TRBJ2-1	CSAVLARGGNYTEQFF	TGCAGTGCTGTCCTGGCGCGGGGGGGAAATTACACTGAGCAGTTCTTC
NA	NA	TRBV5-5	TRBJ1-1	CASSLGPAGNTEAFF	TGTGCCAGCAGCTTGGGGCCGGCTGGGAACACTGAAGCTTTCTTT